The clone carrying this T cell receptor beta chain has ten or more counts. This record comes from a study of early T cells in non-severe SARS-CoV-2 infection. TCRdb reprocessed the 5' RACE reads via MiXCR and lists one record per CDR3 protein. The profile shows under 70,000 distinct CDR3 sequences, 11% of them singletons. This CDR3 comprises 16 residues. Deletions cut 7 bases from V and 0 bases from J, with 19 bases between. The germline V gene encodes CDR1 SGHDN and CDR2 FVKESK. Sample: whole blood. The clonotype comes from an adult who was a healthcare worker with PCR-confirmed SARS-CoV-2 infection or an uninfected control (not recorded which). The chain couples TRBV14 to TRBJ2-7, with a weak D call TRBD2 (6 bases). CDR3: CASTPSGTSLSYEQYF. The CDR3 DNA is TGTGCCAGCACCCCCTCCGGGACTTCCCTCTCCTACGAGCAGTACTTC.